Below, 27 T cell receptor beta chains from the same sample are listed, as sequenced in a study of OX40 agonist ivuxolimab in advanced cancers. Profiled with immunoSEQ multiplex PCR; TCRdb holds only in-frame clones, not every one. The table shows about 80,000 clones, with around 86% occurring only once. Specimen: CD4+ or CD8+ T cells sorted from blood, collected in a trial of the OX40 agonist ivuxolimab. The receptors stem from an adult with an advanced solid tumor such as melanoma, head and neck, liver or kidney cancer.

The V gene is TRBV28, the J gene TRBJ2-7, with 14 bases lining up with TRBD2. The V gene's germline CDR1 is MDHEN and CDR2 SYDVKM. The CDR3 has 14 amino acids. V gave up 6 bases and J gave up 8 bases; unmatched junction bases: 6. CDR3 sequence reads: CASRPTSGRAQQYF. The CDR3 nucleotides read TGTGCCAGCAGACCGACTAGCGGGAGGGCCCAGCAGTACTTC.

The rearrangement links TRBV10-2 to TRBJ1-6; no clear D gene. The CDR3 extends over 14 amino acids. The V gene's germline CDR1 is WSHSY and CDR2 SAAADI. V lost 6 bases, J lost 8 bases, and 14 bases lay in between. CDR3 in DNA: TGCGCCAGCAGCCCGATACCTGGGGATTCACCCCTCCACTTT. Translated: CASSPIPGDSPLHF.

The chain has TRBV19 and TRBJ2-2; 7 positions match TRBD2. The germline V gene has CDR1 LNHDA and CDR2 SQIVND (reference sequence). V was pared by 5 bases and J by 1 base, with 4 bases of the junction left unmatched. This CDR3 region has 15 residues. The CDR3 loop reads CASSRLAENTGELFF. The CDR3 bases are TGTGCCAGTAGTCGTCTAGCGGAGAACACCGGGGAGCTGTTTTTT.

The chain uses TRBV9 and TRBJ1-6, with TRBD1 matching 10 bases. The CDR3 is 14 amino acids. After removal of 5 bases from V and 9 bases from J, the junction contained 5 bases not matched to a gene. CDR1 SGDLS and CDR2 YYNGEE come from the germline V gene. CDR3 protein: CASSGQGDGSPLHF. The DNA for the CDR3 is TGTGCCAGCAGTGGACAGGGGGACGGTTCACCCCTCCACTTT.

The CDR3: CASSLSGFAYGYTF. CDR3 bases: TGTGCCAGCAGCTTATCCGGATTTGCCTATGGCTACACCTTC. The rearrangement uses TRBV7-8 and TRBJ1-2, with unresolved D. The CDR3 has 14 amino acids. V lost 2 bases to trimming and J lost 4 bases, with 11 bases between them. Germline CDR1 reads SGHVS; CDR2 reads FQNEAQ.

The chain uses TRBV18 and TRBJ1-3, with 8 bases identical to TRBD1. From germline, CDR1 is KGHSH and CDR2 LQKENI. The CDR3 totals 19 residues. The ends lost 2 bases at V and 0 bases at J; junction bases unmatched: 12. In nucleotides, the CDR3 is TGTGCCAGCTCACCAATGAGCCCAGGGGGCCGGATCTCTGGAAACACCATATATTTT. Translation gives CASSPMSPGGRISGNTIYF. The variable domain in full, with the rest retrieved from reference TRBV18 and TRBJ1-3, is NAGVMQNPRHLVRRRGQEARLRCSPMKGHSHVYWYRQLPEEGLKFMVYLQKENIIDESGMPKERFSAEFPKEGPSILRIQQVVRGDSAAYFCASSPMSPGGRISGNTIYFGEGSWLTVV.

The V gene is TRBV6-1, the J gene TRBJ1-5; no reliable D call. The germline gives CDR1 MNHNS, CDR2 SASEGT. The CDR3 is 12 residues long. Trimming shortened V by 7 bases and J by 3 bases, and 7 bases separated the two germline ends. The CDR3, as DNA: TGTGCCAGCATGGATCCCAATCAGCCCCAGCATTTT. Amino acids: CASMDPNQPQHF.

This chain connects TRBV11-2 to TRBJ1-1; D gene uncertain. The CDR3 is 15 residues long. Germline CDR1 reads SGHAT; CDR2 reads FQNNGV. Trimming took 3 bases from V and 1 from J, leaving 12 bases between them. CDR3 DNA: TGTGCCAGCAGCTTCGTCGCAAGGGCGAACACTGAAGCTTTCTTT. As protein: CASSFVARANTEAFF.

This chain joins TRBV5-1 and TRBJ2-7; 10 bases are shared with TRBD2. The V and J ends lost 1 base and 6 bases, in that order; junction bases with no gene match: 4. Looked up from germline, CDR1 is SGHRS and CDR2 is YFSETQ. The CDR3 is made up of 14 amino acids. In nucleotides, the CDR3 is TGCGCCAGCAGCTTGACTAGCGGGACGCGCGAGCAGTACTTC. Protein sequence: CASSLTSGTREQYF.

This chain's CDR3 is CASSEGPLTRLNEKLFF. The CDR3 DNA reads TGTGCCAGCAGTGAAGGCCCCTTGACTAGACTTAATGAAAAACTGTTTTTT. The chain couples TRBV28 to TRBJ1-4; D uncertain. Germline loops: CDR1 MDHEN, CDR2 SYDVKM. CDR3 length: 17 residues. V was trimmed by 5 bases and J by 4 bases, leaving 20 bases between them.

The genes are TRBV2 and TRBJ2-5; D may be TRBD1 (6 bases). V lost 0 bases and J 4 bases, leaving 12 bases between the germline ends. The CDR3 is 15 residues long. Germline V gene data show CDR1 as SNHLY and CDR2 as FYNNEI. CDR3 sequence: CASSEAGQLGETQYF. In DNA form, the CDR3 reads TGTGCCAGCAGTGAAGCCGGACAGCTGGGAGAGACCCAGTACTTC.

This clone was counted a few times. This sequence joins TRBV11-2 and TRBJ2-1; D is undetermined. V gave up 0 bases and J gave up 5 bases, with 14 bases separating them. The V gene's germline CDR1 is SGHAT and CDR2 FQNNGV. The CDR3 is made up of 16 amino acids. The CDR3 region is CASSLDTGIGHNEQFF. CDR3 coding DNA: TGTGCCAGCAGCTTAGATACGGGCATCGGCCACAATGAGCAGTTCTTC. Together with reference TRBV11-2 and TRBJ2-1, the CDR3 gives the full variable domain: EAGVAQSPRYKIIEKRQSVAFWCNPISGHATLYWYQQILGQGPKLLIQFQNNGVVDDSQLPKDRFSAERLKGVDSTLKIQPAKLEDSAVYLCASSLDTGIGHNEQFFGPGTRLTVL.

About this clone: One end of the junction is discordant with germline, which a read error may explain. The J gene is TRBJ1-2, the V gene TRBV5-4; perhaps TRBD1 as D (6 bases). Germline V lookup: CDR1 SGHNT, CDR2 YYREEE (reference sequence). The CDR3 covers 14 residues. The CDR3 DNA follows: TGTGCCAGCAGCTTGGTCAGGGGATACTATGGCTACGCCTTC. It translates to CASSLVRGYYGYAF.

This chain links TRBV30 with TRBJ1-6; D unresolved. This CDR3 has 14 amino acids. Trimming stripped 0 bases from V and 7 bases from J, with 10 bases between. CDR1 is GTSNPN, CDR2 SVGIG, per germline (reference sequence). Here the CDR3 DNA reads TGTGCCTGGAGTGTACGGAACAGCAATTCACCCCTCCACTTT. This gives the protein CAWSVRNSNSPLHF.

V usage is TRBV10-1 and J usage is TRBJ2-5, with TRBD1 matching 9 bases. CDR3 length: 14 amino acids. V shed 5 bases, J shed 5 bases, and the junction held 6 bases outside the gene matches. Germline V gene sequence: CDR1 WNHNN, CDR2 SYGVQD (reference sequence). CDR3 sequence (DNA): TGCGCCAGCAGTCCACAGGGGGCCGGGGAGACCCAGTACTTC. Its protein product is CASSPQGAGETQYF.

The V call is TRBV10-3, the J call TRBJ2-1, with D possibly being TRBD2 (6 bases). CDR1 is ENHRY, CDR2 SYGVKD, per germline. This CDR3 spans 12 amino acids. V lost 9 bases and J 4 bases, leaving 10 bases between the germline ends. The CDR3 nucleotides read TGTGCCATAGCGGGCACATACAATGAGCAGTTCTTC. It is translated as CAIAGTYNEQFF.

The V and J genes are TRBV6-5 and TRBJ1-1; D gene ambiguous. V lost 4 bases and J 1 base, leaving 10 bases between the germline ends. Germline V gene lookup returns CDR1 MNHEY and CDR2 SVGAGI. The length of the CDR3 is 14 residues. The CDR3 DNA reads TGTGCCAGCAGTTCTAACTTGGGGAACACTGAAGCTTTCTTT. Translating it yields CASSSNLGNTEAFF.

The chain links TRBV28 to TRBJ1-4; D perhaps matches TRBD1 (5 bases). V lost 6 bases, J lost 8 bases, and 13 bases lay in between. This CDR3 region has 13 residues. Germline V CDR1 and CDR2: MDHEN, SYDVKM. CDR3 nucleotides: TGTGCCAGCAGGCTCGGGGGTTTAGAAAAACTGTTTTTT. Translating gives CASRLGGLEKLFF.

The V and J genes are TRBV18 and TRBJ2-7; weak D call: TRBD1 (5 bases). Trimming stripped 3 bases from V and 5 bases from J, with 8 bases between. The germline V gene encodes CDR1 KGHSH and CDR2 LQKENI. This CDR3 is built from 12 residues. The CDR3 loop is CASSPRQNEQYF. The CDR3 DNA sequence: TGTGCCAGCTCACCCCGACAGAACGAGCAGTACTTC.

The chain links TRBV7-2 to TRBJ1-1; D is possibly TRBD1 (5 bases). Trimming took 6 bases from V and 3 from J, leaving 14 bases between them. The CDR3 totals 14 residues. Germline-derived CDR1 and CDR2 are SGHTA and FQGNSA. The CDR3 DNA reads TGTGCCAGCAGGACCGGGGGATACGACACTGAAGCTTTCTTT. It codes for CASRTGGYDTEAFF. Full variable domain (remainder filled in from reference TRBV7-2 and TRBJ1-1): GAGVSQSPSNKVTEKGKDVELRCDPISGHTALYWYRQSLGQGLEFLIYFQGNSAPDKSGLPSDRFSAERTGGSVSTLTIQRTQQEDSAVYLCASRTGGYDTEAFFGQGTRLTVV.

This chain joins TRBV18 and TRBJ2-1; TRBD2 agrees at 8 bases. Germline V gene sequence: CDR1 KGHSH, CDR2 LQKENI. Trimming cost V 6 bases and J 3 bases; bases outside gene matches: 7. The CDR3 sequence is 15 residues long. CDR3: CASSPTSDNYNEQFF. The CDR3 coding sequence is TGTGCCAGCTCCCCGACTAGCGATAACTACAATGAGCAGTTCTTC.

The CDR3 loop is CASSHLGNSPLHF. CDR3 coding DNA: TGCGCCAGCAGCCATCTGGGGAATTCACCCCTCCACTTT. The chain employs TRBV4-1 and TRBJ1-6; D unclear. CDR3 length: 13 amino acids. Germline lookup yields CDR1 MGHRA and CDR2 YSYEKL. Between the trimmed V and J ends, which lost 3 bases and 7 bases, there was a span of 7 bases.

The chain is built from TRBV6-5 and TRBJ2-7, with D unclear. Trimming removed 5 bases from V and 7 bases from J, with 15 bases in between. The V gene's germline CDR1 is MNHEY and CDR2 SVGAGI. This CDR3 spans 13 amino acids. The CDR3: CASSPTSAREQYF. CDR3 in DNA: TGTGCCAGCAGTCCTACCTCAGCTAGGGAGCAGTACTTC.

The chain combines TRBV28 with TRBJ1-2, with D unresolved. CDR1 and CDR2 from the germline V gene are MDHEN and SYDVKM. The length of the CDR3 is 15 residues. Trimming took off 5 bases at V and 7 bases at J, with 20 bases between the two ends. CDR3 nucleotide sequence: TGTGCCAGCAGTCCCACTCCCTTGGGGTTTGCTGGCTACACCTTC. It codes for CASSPTPLGFAGYTF.

The chain recombines TRBV18 with TRBJ2-3; D is uncertain. Trimming shortened V by 2 bases and J by 0 bases, and 12 bases separated the two germline ends. The CDR3 spans 16 residues. The germline V gene encodes CDR1 KGHSH and CDR2 LQKENI. As DNA, the CDR3 is TGTGCCAGCTCACCAGAGACAACACCTAGCACAGATACGCAGTATTTT. It translates to CASSPETTPSTDTQYF.

The chain uses TRBV7-2 and TRBJ1-4; D is perhaps TRBD1 (6 bases). The CDR3 totals 15 residues. Trimming pared 5 bases from V and 7 bases from J, leaving 17 bases between. Germline V CDR1 and CDR2: SGHTA, FQGNSA. The CDR3 spells CASSAPRVGGEKLFF. The DNA of the CDR3 is TGTGCCAGCAGCGCCCCCAGGGTAGGGGGTGAAAAACTGTTTTTT.

V usage is TRBV28 and J usage is TRBJ1-1, with 7 bases fitting TRBD1. The V segment lost 5 bases and the J segment 6 bases; nucleotides outside the gene matches: 9. The CDR3 is 14 amino acids. Per the germline V gene, CDR1 is MDHEN and CDR2 is SYDVKM. This CDR3 reads CASSSSDRVPEAFF. The CDR3 coding sequence is TGTGCCAGCAGTAGTTCAGACAGGGTACCTGAAGCTTTCTTT.